This is a list of T cell receptor beta chains from one sample in a study of siplizumab effects on memory and regulatory T cells. TCRdb keeps only in-frame clones here, not all; method: immunoSEQ multiplex PCR. The data hold about 110,000 clones, with about nine tenths observed a single time. Specimen: CD4+ T cells sorted from blood. The source of these receptors is a human donor in good health. Both conserved end residues are part of each CDR3. The D gene is left open where the match is weak. For some rows the clone size is stated as once, few or many, or as a class when expanded; others skip it.

d_call	clone_size	v_call	j_call	cdr3_nt	cdr3_aa
-	-	TRBV6-1	TRBJ2-1	TGTGCCAGCAGTGAAGAGCAGGGGAGATACAATGAGCAGTTCTTC	CASSEEQGRYNEQFF
-	-	TRBV12-5	TRBJ1-1	TGTGCTAGTGCCCCACCCCGACAGTTGAACACTGAAGCTTTCTTT	CASAPPRQLNTEAFF
-	-	TRBV5-1	TRBJ1-2	TGCGCCAGCAGCCCAGTTCGGGGAAATTTTGGCTACACCTTC	CASSPVRGNFGYTF
-	-	TRBV18	TRBJ1-6	TGTGCCAGCTCACCAGGGGGAGGCTATAATTCACCCCTCCACTTT	CASSPGGGYNSPLHF
-	-	TRBV2	TRBJ1-5	TGTGCCAGCAACCGCGAGGAGTACAATCAGCCCCAGCATTTT	CASNREEYNQPQHF
-	-	TRBV29-1	TRBJ1-5	TGCAGCGTGGGCATGGGCGTTAGCAATCAGCCCCAGCATTTT	CSVGMGVSNQPQHF
-	-	TRBV11-2	TRBJ1-4	TGTGCCAGCACCTCAGGGAAGAGTGAAAAACTGTTTTTT	CASTSGKSEKLFF
TRBD1	-	TRBV19	TRBJ1-5	TGTGCCAGTAGTATACAGGGGGAGGGTCAGCCCCAGCATTTT	CASSIQGEGQPQHF
-	-	TRBV18	TRBJ2-5	TGTGCCAGCTCACCACGGGTTTCCGACCAAGAGACCCAGTACTTC	CASSPRVSDQETQYF
TRBD1	-	TRBV11-3	TRBJ2-6	TGTGCCAGCAGCTTAACAGGGGTTGGGGCCAACGTCCTGACTTTC	CASSLTGVGANVLTF
TRBD1	-	TRBV19	TRBJ2-6	TGTGCCACCGACAGGGATGGGGCCAACGTCCTGACTTTC	CATDRDGANVLTF
TRBD1	once	TRBV29-1	TRBJ1-3	TGCAGCGTAGAGACCGGGACAGCTGGAAACACCATATATTTT	CSVETGTAGNTIYF
-	-	TRBV5-1	TRBJ2-2	TGCGCCAGCAGCGAGTCAAGGGACCGATCCGGGGAGCTGTTTTTT	CASSESRDRSGELFF
-	-	TRBV5-1	TRBJ1-6	TGCGCCAGCAGCATGGAGGGAGACTATAATTCACCCCTCCACTTT	CASSMEGDYNSPLHF
TRBD2	-	TRBV6-5	TRBJ2-1	TGTGCCAGCAGTCGGGACTACCGAGATGAGCAGTTCTTC	CASSRDYRDEQFF
-	-	TRBV18	TRBJ1-6	TGTGCCAGCTCACCGATCCGGGGTTTAAATTCACCCCTCCACTTT	CASSPIRGLNSPLHF
TRBD2	once	TRBV5-1	TRBJ2-5	TGCGCCAGCAGCTTGTCGGGGGGGCCAGAGACCCAGTACTTC	CASSLSGGPETQYF
TRBD1	-	TRBV5-1	TRBJ2-7	TGCGCCAGCAGCTCGGGGGACAGGGAGATTCTCTACGAGCAGTACTTC	CASSSGDREILYEQYF
-	-	TRBV15	TRBJ2-7	TGTGCCACCAGCTATGAGCAGTACTTC	CATSYEQYF
-	-	TRBV6-1	TRBJ2-1	TGTGCCAGCAGTGTGAGGCTGTCTAGCTCCTACAATGAGCAGTTCTTC	CASSVRLSSSYNEQFF
TRBD1	-	TRBV25-1	TRBJ1-1	TGTGCCAGCAGTGAATGGGGGACAGTCTCTGACGCTTTCTTT	CASSEWGTVSDAFF
TRBD1	-	TRBV19	TRBJ1-1	TGTGCCAGTAGTATGTGGGACAGGTCCACTGAAGCTTTCTTT	CASSMWDRSTEAFF
TRBD1	-	TRBV4-1	TRBJ1-4	TGCGCCAGCAGCCAAGAGGGACAGGGGGTAAAACTGTTTTTT	CASSQEGQGVKLFF
-	-	TRBV5-1	TRBJ1-6	TGCGCCAGCAGCTCGGGGGAAAATAATTCACCCCTCCACTTT	CASSSGENNSPLHF
-	-	TRBV6-5	TRBJ1-2	TGTGCCAGCAGTTACCCTGGACAGAGCTACACCTTC	CASSYPGQSYTF
TRBD2	-	TRBV12-5	TRBJ2-2	TGTGCTAGTGGTTTGGGGTCCCCGCCGGGAGGAAACACCGGGGAGCTGTTTTTT	CASGLGSPPGGNTGELFF
-	-	TRBV19	TRBJ2-5	TGTGCCAGTAGTATTGGCGGGAACAAGGGGACCCAGTACTTC	CASSIGGNKGTQYF
TRBD2	-	TRBV19	TRBJ2-1	TGTGCCACGGTAGAAGCGGGAGGAGGAGGTGAGCAGTTCTTC	CATVEAGGGGEQFF
TRBD1	-	TRBV4-1	TRBJ1-1	TGCGCCAGCAGCCAAATGACAGGGTATAACACTGAAGCTTTCTTT	CASSQMTGYNTEAFF
TRBD1	once	TRBV5-6	TRBJ2-5	TGTGCCAGCAGCTGGAAAACAGGGGCTGAGACCCAGTACTTC	CASSWKTGAETQYF
-	-	TRBV9	TRBJ2-7	TGTGCCAGCAGCGTAGGGCAGGACTATTTCTACGAGCAGTACTTC	CASSVGQDYFYEQYF
-	-	TRBV4-1	TRBJ2-1	TGCGCCAGCAGCCCACCCTTGCTGCAGGGCGGCGAGCAGTTCTTC	CASSPPLLQGGEQFF
-	-	TRBV19	TRBJ2-5	TGTGCCAGTACCACCCGAGGGGGCGGGGTCGAGACCCAGTACTTC	CASTTRGGGVETQYF
TRBD1	-	TRBV11-2	TRBJ1-1	TGTGCCAGCAGCCGAGGGACAGGGGGCAATATTGAAGCTTTCTTT	CASSRGTGGNIEAFF
-	-	TRBV13	TRBJ1-6	TGTGCCAGCAGCTTAGATCGTGGGGGGGTATCATATAATTCACCCCTCCACTTT	CASSLDRGGVSYNSPLHF
TRBD1	-	TRBV5-4	TRBJ2-2	TGTGCCAGCAGCACCTACAGGGGGCGGATCAGTACCGGGGAGCTGTTTTTT	CASSTYRGRISTGELFF
-	-	TRBV20-1	TRBJ2-1	TGCAGTGCTCGGGACAATGAGCAGTTCTTC	CSARDNEQFF
-	-	TRBV7-3	TRBJ2-5	TGTGCCAGCAGCTTTAGCAGTCAAGAGACCCAGTACTTC	CASSFSSQETQYF
-	-	TRBV11-3	TRBJ2-2	TGTGCCAGCAGTGTTCACACCGGGGAGCTGTTTTTT	CASSVHTGELFF
TRBD2	-	TRBV9	TRBJ2-5	TGTGCCAGCAGCGTGTGGACTAGCGGGGGGCAAGAGACCCAGTACTTC	CASSVWTSGGQETQYF
-	few	TRBV4-2	TRBJ2-3	TGTGCCAGCAGCCGGATGAATCGGGGCTCCACAGATACGCAGTATTTT	CASSRMNRGSTDTQYF
TRBD2	-	TRBV5-1	TRBJ2-1	TGCGCCAGCAGCTTAGGCGGGAGTTCCTACAATGAGCAGTTCTTC	CASSLGGSSYNEQFF
-	-	TRBV19	TRBJ2-5	TGTGCCAGTAGTACTGCCGGGGTTGAGACCCAGTACTTC	CASSTAGVETQYF
-	-	TRBV30	TRBJ2-1	TGTGCCTGGAACCGATTACTCTACAATGAGCAGTTCTTC	CAWNRLLYNEQFF
-	-	TRBV6-1	TRBJ2-7	TGTGCCAGCAGTGAAGCCACGAGAGGGTACGAGCAGTACTTC	CASSEATRGYEQYF
TRBD1	-	TRBV6-5	TRBJ1-2	TGTGCCAGCAGTTTTTCTATCACGGACAGGGCTGGCTACACCTTC	CASSFSITDRAGYTF
-	-	TRBV4-1	TRBJ2-7	TGCGCCAGCAGCCCCGACCACAGGGCCTACGAGCAGTACTTC	CASSPDHRAYEQYF
-	-	TRBV5-1	TRBJ2-3	TGCGCCAGCAGCTTCCCTAGAGGGGATACGCAGTATTTT	CASSFPRGDTQYF
-	-	TRBV27	TRBJ1-5	TGTGCCAGCAGTTTCCCGGGGCAGCCCCAGCATTTT	CASSFPGQPQHF
TRBD1	-	TRBV7-2	TRBJ1-4	TGTGCCAGCAGCCCGGGACAGTCTAATGAAAAACTGTTTTTT	CASSPGQSNEKLFF
-	-	TRBV10-1	TRBJ2-1	TGCGCCAGCAGTGAGAGTATCGGGAATGAGCAGTTCTTC	CASSESIGNEQFF
-	-	TRBV7-9	TRBJ1-1	TGTGCCAGCAGCTTATTCCAGGCCGGGGACACTGAAGCTTTCTTT	CASSLFQAGDTEAFF
TRBD2	-	TRBV6-6	TRBJ2-1	TGTGCCAGCAGTTTCGAGCGGGATTACTACAATGAGCAGTTCTTC	CASSFERDYYNEQFF
-	once	TRBV14	TRBJ2-7	TGTGCCAGCAGCGAACGGGTCTACGAGCAGTACTTC	CASSERVYEQYF
-	-	TRBV10-3	TRBJ1-6	TGTGCCATCAGTGAGTCGATGGGGGCGGGTGATAATTCACCCCTCCACTTT	CAISESMGAGDNSPLHF